This TCR beta chain stems from a study of T-cell reconstitution after alpha-beta-depleted transplantation in children. A TCRbeta library incorporating unique molecular identifiers was prepared. TCRdb itself ran the PCR reads through MiXCR, one entry per CDR3 protein. This table has roughly 400,000 distinct CDR3 sequences, 20% appearing once. A few counts support this clonotype. The sample was PBMCs from the stem cell graft donor, taken from the stem cell graft. The TCR sequence derives from a human donor who donated a stem cell graft to a child with acute myeloid leukemia.

DNA for the CDR3: TGTGCCAGCAGCCAAAGGTTCGGCAGCAGAAATGAAAAACTGTTTTTT. It translates to CASSQRFGSRNEKLFF. The J gene is TRBJ1-4, the V gene TRBV3-1; no clear D gene. The CDR3 spans 16 residues. The V end was cut by 2 bases, the J end by 5 bases, with 15 bases between. Germline values: CDR1 LGHDT, CDR2 YNNKEL (reference sequence).